The 18 T cell receptor beta chains listed next were all sequenced from one sample in a study of identical twins. TCRdb reanalysed the 5' RACE reads using MiXCR and keeps one entry per CDR3 protein. This table holds approximately 350,000 distinct CDR3 sequences, about 12% found once. These same records also appear under a second study, on yellow fever vaccine responses in identical twins.

The sequenced sample consisted of CD8+ T cells sorted from blood. Receptor source: a woman younger than 35 in good health.

This clonotype was counted between two and nine times. The chain has TRBV4-2 and TRBJ1-1, with TRBD1 identical over 10 bases. The J segment lost 4 bases and the V segment lost 4 bases, leaving 3 bases of the junction unmatched. The CDR3 has 14 amino acids. Germline values: CDR1 LGHNA, CDR2 YNFKEQ. CDR3 nucleotides: TGTGCCAGCAGCCCGGACAGGGGGTTCACTGAAGCTTTCTTT. Translation: CASSPDRGFTEAFF.

The chain uses TRBV6-1 and TRBJ2-1, with D hard to call. The germline gives CDR1 MNHNS, CDR2 SASEGT. CDR3 size: 13 residues. V lost 4 bases, J lost 6 bases, and 10 bases lay in between. As DNA, the CDR3 is TGTGCCAGCAGTGTGCAAGATGGCAATGAGCAGTTCTTC. Amino acids: CASSVQDGNEQFF.

This clonotype was observed a few times. The chain employs TRBV3-1 and TRBJ2-2, with a tentative D call TRBD1 (6 bases). Trimming left V 3 bases short and J 4 bases short, with 12 bases between. The CDR3 covers 15 residues. CDR1 and CDR2 from the germline V gene are LGHDT and YNNKEL (reference sequence). The CDR3 DNA follows: TGTGCCAGCAGCCACGCCAGGGGATCCACCGGGGAGCTGTTTTTT. It codes for CASSHARGSTGELFF.

This clonotype was picked up a small number of times. The V and J genes are TRBV4-1 and TRBJ2-5, with 7 positions matching TRBD2. The J segment lost 3 bases and the V segment lost 5 bases, leaving 15 bases of the junction unmatched. The CDR3 contains 17 residues. Germline CDR1 is MGHRA and CDR2 is YSYEKL. The CDR3 DNA follows: TGCGCCAGCAGCGACTTGGGGAGCGGGGAGGGCGAAGAGACCCAGTACTTC. Translating gives CASSDLGSGEGEETQYF.

This clonotype was seen repeatedly, ten times or more. V and J are TRBV2 and TRBJ2-5; no clear D. V lost 2 bases to trimming and J lost 10 bases, with 23 bases between them. The CDR3 length is 16 residues. Germline assignment: CDR1 SNHLY and CDR2 FYNNEI. The CDR3, as DNA: TGTGCCAGCAGTGAAATGGTCGTGGACCCCCGTTGGGGCCAGTACTTC. Residues: CASSEMVVDPRWGQYF.

The rearrangement uses TRBV7-9 and TRBJ1-1; tentative D call: TRBD1 (6 bases). This CDR3 spans 14 amino acids. V was shortened by 3 bases and J by 1 base, with 9 bases between the two germline ends. Germline loops: CDR1 SEHNR, CDR2 FQNEAQ (reference sequence). The CDR3 reads CASSFWDTNTEAFF. CDR3 in DNA: TGTGCCAGCAGCTTCTGGGACACGAACACTGAAGCTTTCTTT.

This sequence joins TRBV9 and TRBJ1-3; D is undetermined. Per germline, CDR1 SGDLS and CDR2 YYNGEE. The CDR3 extends over 15 amino acids. V lost 0 bases, J lost 2 bases, and 9 bases lay in between. For the CDR3, the DNA is TGTGCCAGCAGCGTAGATGCAGATACTGGAAACACCATATATTTT. It yields the protein CASSVDADTGNTIYF.

This clonotype was seen ten or more times. The chain combines TRBV4-1 with TRBJ2-2, with D perhaps matching TRBD2 (7 bases). The CDR3 spans 18 residues. Per germline, CDR1 MGHRA and CDR2 YSYEKL. V was clipped by 0 bases and J by 4 bases, with 18 bases between them. DNA for the CDR3: TGCGCCAGCAGCCAAGAGGAATTCGGGGGGCCGGGCACCGGGGAGCTGTTTTTT. This encodes CASSQEEFGGPGTGELFF.

This chain links TRBV5-1 with TRBJ1-1; a weak D match, TRBD1 (5 bases). Trimming stripped 0 bases from V and 8 bases from J, with 8 bases between. CDR3 size: 12 residues. Germline CDR1 SGHRS, CDR2 YFSETQ. In nucleotides, the CDR3 is TGCGCCAGCAGCTTGGAGACAGACGAAGCTTTCTTT. Its protein product is CASSLETDEAFF.

This clonotype was observed a few times. V gene TRBV6-1 combines with J gene TRBJ1-1, with D unclear. V was pared by 8 bases and J by 1 base, with 11 bases between. Germline CDR1 MNHNS, CDR2 SASEGT. CDR3 length: 13 amino acids. The CDR3 loop reads CASYIGGNTEAFF. CDR3 nucleotide sequence: TGTGCCAGCTATATAGGCGGGAACACTGAAGCTTTCTTT.

This CDR3 reads CSVEAGGEQYF. CDR3 in DNA: TGCAGCGTTGAGGCCGGGGGCGAGCAGTACTTC. The chain couples TRBV29-1 to TRBJ2-7, with D perhaps matching TRBD2 (6 bases). Trimming stripped 3 bases from V and 6 bases from J, with 9 bases between. The CDR3 sequence is 11 residues long. The germline CDR1 and CDR2 sequences are SQVTM and ANQGSEA.

This clonotype was seen a few times. The gene calls are TRBV13 and TRBJ1-1; D not resolved. The CDR3 extends over 14 amino acids. The V end lost 0 bases, the J end lost 3 bases, and 8 bases lay between the germline ends. CDR1 is PRHDT, CDR2 FYEKMQ, per germline (reference sequence). As DNA, the CDR3 is TGTGCCAGCAGCTTAGGAGAATCCGACACTGAAGCTTTCTTT. Amino acids: CASSLGESDTEAFF.

This clonotype has a handful of counts. The rearrangement uses TRBV6-4 and TRBJ2-1; TRBD2 aligns across 11 bases. CDR1 and CDR2 from the germline V gene are MRHNA and SNTAGT. CDR3 length equals 16 residues. J was trimmed by 5 bases and V by 3 bases; bases with no gene match: 6. CDR3 amino acids: CASSETLAGGNNEQFF. The CDR3 bases are TGTGCCAGCAGTGAGACCTTAGCGGGGGGGAACAATGAGCAGTTCTTC.

The chain carries TRBV20-1 and TRBJ1-4, with unresolved D. Between the trimmed V and J ends, which lost 0 bases and 5 bases, there was a span of 13 bases. The germline V gene has CDR1 DFQATT and CDR2 SNEGSKA (reference sequence). The CDR3 runs 15 residues. The DNA of the CDR3 is TGCAGTGCTAGAGACTCTCGGGTCAGCAATGAAAAACTGTTTTTT. Translating gives CSARDSRVSNEKLFF.

This clonotype has a handful of counts. CDR3 bases: TGTGCCAGCAGCCCAATTGGGTCTAGCGGAGACTCCTACGAGCAGTACTTC. Its translation is CASSPIGSSGDSYEQYF. The chain has TRBV7-8 and TRBJ2-7; 7 bases map to TRBD2. Germline-derived CDR1 and CDR2 are SGHVS and FQNEAQ. Germline trimming cut 5 bases from V and 0 bases from J; bases unmatched to any gene: 13. The CDR3 has 17 residues.

This clonotype was observed a handful of times. The gene calls are TRBV3-1 and TRBJ2-7, with D possibly matching TRBD2 (5 bases). From germline, CDR1 is LGHDT and CDR2 YNNKEL (reference sequence). Trimming shortened V by 8 bases and J by 0 bases, and 14 bases separated the two germline ends. This CDR3 comprises 14 residues. DNA for the CDR3: TGTGCCAGCGAGGTCAGGAGGTACTCCTACGAGCAGTACGTC. Translated, it gives CASEVRRYSYEQYV.

This chain uses TRBV24-1 with TRBJ2-3; D gene uncertain. V lost 4 bases to trimming and J lost 1 base, with 11 bases between them. The CDR3 has 15 amino acids. CDR1 is KGHDR and CDR2 is SFDVKD in the germline V gene. For the CDR3, the DNA is TGTGCCACCAGTGACTCCAGACTCGGCACAGATACGCAGTATTTT. As protein: CATSDSRLGTDTQYF.

This clonotype was picked up a small number of times. This rearrangement joins TRBV25-1 to TRBJ1-5, with D uncertain. The V end was cut by 3 bases, the J end by 2 bases, with 20 bases between. Germline assignment: CDR1 MGHDK and CDR2 SYGVNS. The CDR3 length is 18 residues. The DNA of the CDR3 is TGTGCCAGCAGTGACGTCGGGCGGGGTCGATTTGGCAATCAGCCCCAGCATTTT. Its translation is CASSDVGRGRFGNQPQHF.